This T cell receptor (beta chain) was recovered during a study of T cell responses to AZD1222 COVID-19 vaccine. Study-wide points: Baseline seropositivity occurred in only 5 to 7 AZD1222 recipients.

Measured with immunoSEQ multiplex PCR; TCRdb has only the in-frame clones, and not every one. The table includes over 120,000 clones, about nine tenths detected once. CDR1 SGHRS and CDR2 YFSETQ come from the germline V gene. Trimming took 0 bases from V and 7 from J, leaving 13 bases between them. The CDR3 is 14 residues long. As regards this clone: No antigen is known for it.

Sequenced material: peripheral blood, taken 28 days after the second AZD1222 dose. The V and J genes are TRBV5-1 and TRBJ1-2; tentative D call: TRBD1 (6 bases). The TCR comes from an adult who received the AZD1222 COVID-19 vaccine. CDR3: CASSLATGSGGYTF. CDR3 nucleotide sequence: TGCGCCAGCAGCTTGGCCACAGGGTCTGGTGGCTACACCTTC.